The 3 T cell receptor beta chains below were found in one sample sequenced in a study of CXCR3-negative and CXCR3-positive naive CD8 T cells (dated by TCRdb to between 2017 and 2020). The sequencer listed for this sample is NextSeq 550. The Human TCR Profiling Kit (MiLaboratory) was used to prepare UMI-labeled 5' RACE TRB cDNA libraries. TCRdb reprocessed the reads, so every CDR3 protein sequence counts as one entry and DNA is not shown. This sample's table carries 30,000 to 40,000 distinct CDR3 sequences. In total, the top ten clones hold about 15% of the sample. Sequenced material: memory CD8+ T cells from blood. The cell subset or site label, read with the paper, signifies: conventional CD8+ memory T cells (TMEM), sorted as controls. These receptors were taken from a human donor in good health. Some clones in this sample may be carry-over from other donors' samples.

The chain links TRBV29-1 to TRBJ2-7. This CDR3 contains 11 residues. CDR1 and CDR2 from the germline V gene are SQVTM and ANQGSEA. CDR3 sequence reads: CSAIQAYEQYF.

The chain links TRBV11-2 to TRBJ2-7; TCRdb gives TRBD1 as the D gene, but with no DNA this cannot be confirmed. Germline CDR1 and CDR2: SGHAT and FQNNGV. The CDR3 is 15 residues long. The CDR3 region is CASSPLPGAPYEQYF.

The chain joins TRBV19 to TRBJ2-2; TCRdb reports TRBD2, a call that lacks DNA to check it against. The CDR3 covers 14 residues. The germline V gene encodes CDR1 LNHDA and CDR2 SQIVND (reference sequence). The CDR3 loop is CASRGGLDTGELFF.